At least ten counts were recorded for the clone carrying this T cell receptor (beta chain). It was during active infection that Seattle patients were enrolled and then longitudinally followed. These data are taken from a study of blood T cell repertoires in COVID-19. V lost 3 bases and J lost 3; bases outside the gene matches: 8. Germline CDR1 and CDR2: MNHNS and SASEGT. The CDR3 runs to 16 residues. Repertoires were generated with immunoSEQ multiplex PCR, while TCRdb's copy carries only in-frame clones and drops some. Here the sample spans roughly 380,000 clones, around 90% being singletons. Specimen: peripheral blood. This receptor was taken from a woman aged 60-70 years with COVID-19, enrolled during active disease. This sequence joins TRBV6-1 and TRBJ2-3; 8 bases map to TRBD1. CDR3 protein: CASSDLQGALTDTQYF. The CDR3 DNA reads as TGTGCCAGCAGTGACCTCCAGGGGGCCCTAACAGATACGCAGTATTTT.